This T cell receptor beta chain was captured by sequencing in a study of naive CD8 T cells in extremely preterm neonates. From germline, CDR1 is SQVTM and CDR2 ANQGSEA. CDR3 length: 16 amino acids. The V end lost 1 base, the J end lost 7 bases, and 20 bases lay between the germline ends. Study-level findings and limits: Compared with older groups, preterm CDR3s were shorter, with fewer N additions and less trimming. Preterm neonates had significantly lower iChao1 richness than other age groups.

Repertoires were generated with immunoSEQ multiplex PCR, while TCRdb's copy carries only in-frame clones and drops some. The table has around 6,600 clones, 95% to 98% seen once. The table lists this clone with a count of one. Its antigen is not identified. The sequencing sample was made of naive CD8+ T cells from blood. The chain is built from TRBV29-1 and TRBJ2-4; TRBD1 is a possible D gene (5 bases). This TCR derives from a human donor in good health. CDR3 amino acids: CSVEGGWGPLENIQYF. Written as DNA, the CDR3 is TGCAGCGTTGAAGGGGGCTGGGGCCCTTTGGAGAACATTCAGTACTTC.